This entry lists 27 T cell receptor beta chains sequenced from one sample in a study of cytotoxic CD8 clonotypes in ibrutinib-treated CLL. Sequenced by immunoSEQ multiplex PCR; TCRdb stores in-frame clones only, minus some. The data contain 100,000 to 150,000 clones, 80% to 90% of them singletons. Sequencing was performed on PBMCs, taken after 24 months of ibrutinib treatment. These receptors came from a human donor with chronic lymphocytic leukemia.

The chain joins TRBV11-2 to TRBJ2-7, with TRBD2 matching over 11 bases. V shed 8 bases, J shed 2 bases, and the junction held 2 bases outside the gene matches. The CDR3 runs 13 residues. Germline CDR1 is SGHAT and CDR2 is FQNNGV. The CDR3 nucleotides read TGTGCCAGCTCTAGCGGGAGGCCCTACGAGCAGTACTTC. This encodes CASSSGRPYEQYF.

The chain links TRBV7-8 to TRBJ2-1; a weak D match, TRBD1 (7 bases). The CDR3 is made up of 14 amino acids. Germline lookup yields CDR1 SGHVS and CDR2 FQNEAQ. V shed 4 bases and J shed 4 bases, with 11 bases lying between them. CDR3 loop: CASSWRGQYNEQFF. CDR3 nucleotide sequence: TGTGCCAGCAGCTGGAGGGGACAGTACAATGAGCAGTTCTTC.

This clone was picked up one time. The gene calls are TRBV18 and TRBJ1-5; D is unresolved. CDR1 and CDR2 from the germline V gene are KGHSH and LQKENI. The V end was cut by 2 bases, the J end by 1 base, with 3 bases between. The length of the CDR3 is 13 residues. The CDR3: CASSPFSNQPQHF. The CDR3, as DNA: TGTGCCAGCTCACCATTCAGCAATCAGCCCCAGCATTTT.

This clone was seen a single time. The V gene is TRBV19, the J gene TRBJ2-7; D tentatively fits TRBD1 or TRBD2 (5 bases each). The V end was cut by 6 bases, the J end by 6 bases, with 6 bases between. Germline loops: CDR1 LNHDA, CDR2 SQIVND (reference sequence). The CDR3 totals 10 residues. The CDR3 bases are TGTGCCAGTAGGGGGGTCGAGCAGTACTTC. Translated, it gives CASRGVEQYF.

The V gene is TRBV4-3, the J gene TRBJ2-3, with TRBD2 identical over 10 bases. Germline V gene lookup returns CDR1 LGHNA and CDR2 YSLEER. There are 17 residues in the CDR3. J gave up 7 bases and V 3 bases, and 13 bases lay outside the gene matches. CDR3 in amino acids: CASSHKLPSGSINTQYF. The CDR3 bases are TGCGCCAGCAGCCACAAACTCCCTAGCGGGAGTATCAATACGCAGTATTTT.

The sample holds a few counts of this clone. The V call is TRBV4-1, the J call TRBJ2-7; TRBD2 matches at 7 bases. CDR3 length equals 16 residues. Germline CDR1 reads MGHRA; CDR2 reads YSYEKL. J was trimmed by 2 bases and V by 2 bases; bases with no gene match: 9. CDR3 protein: CASSQTRLAGAYEQYF. Written as DNA, the CDR3 is TGCGCCAGCAGCCAAACTCGACTAGCAGGAGCCTACGAGCAGTACTTC.

The gene calls are TRBV5-4 and TRBJ2-3, with a possible D match to TRBD2 (6 bases). Germline CDR1 reads SGHNT; CDR2 reads YYREEE (reference sequence). V was shortened by 6 bases and J by 2 bases, with 25 bases between the two germline ends. The CDR3 is 18 residues long. The CDR3 bases are TGTGCCAGCATCGCGTCGTCGGGGGTTCGAAATAACACAGATACGCAGTATTTT. It encodes CASIASSGVRNNTDTQYF.

The chain is built from TRBV13 and TRBJ2-7; TRBD1 aligns across 10 bases. The germline V gene encodes CDR1 PRHDT and CDR2 FYEKMQ (reference sequence). The V gene end was trimmed by 6 bases and the J gene end by 5 bases; junction bases not matched to a gene: 4. The CDR3 sequence is 13 residues long. CDR3 protein: CASSGDRGNEQYF. CDR3 DNA sequence: TGTGCCAGCAGTGGGGACAGGGGCAACGAGCAGTACTTC.

The genes are TRBV28 and TRBJ2-7; no reliable D call. Trimming shortened V by 2 bases and J by 2 bases, and 4 bases separated the two germline ends. CDR1 is MDHEN, CDR2 SYDVKM, per germline. The CDR3 totals 12 residues. CDR3 in amino acids: CASSLNPYEQYF. The DNA for the CDR3 is TGTGCCAGCAGTTTAAACCCCTACGAGCAGTACTTC.

The chain joins TRBV11-3 to TRBJ1-1, with D possibly being TRBD1 (6 bases). CDR3 size: 14 residues. Germline V gives CDR1 SGHNT, CDR2 YENEEA. V gave up 5 bases and J gave up 4 bases, with 14 bases separating them. DNA for the CDR3: TGTGCCAGCAGCCCGACAGGACTGAGCACTGAAGCTTTCTTT. Protein sequence: CASSPTGLSTEAFF.

This chain links TRBV13 with TRBJ2-7, with D perhaps matching TRBD1 or TRBD2 (5 bases each). V was cut by 3 bases and J by 3 bases, with 21 bases left in between. CDR1 and CDR2 from the germline V gene are PRHDT and FYEKMQ (reference sequence). The CDR3 has 17 residues. The CDR3 loop is CASSLLSGREKDYEQYF. DNA for the CDR3: TGTGCCAGCAGCTTGTTATCCGGCAGGGAGAAAGACTACGAGCAGTACTTC.

V usage is TRBV21-1 and J usage is TRBJ2-1; the D call in the table, TRBD1, was not verified against the DNA. TRBV21-1 is shown as a pseudogene. CDR3 size: 12 residues. CDR3 DNA sequence: TGTGCCGGGAAGACAGACTACAATGAGCAGTTCTTC. It codes for CAGKTDYNEQFF.

The genes are TRBV5-6 and TRBJ2-3; 7 bases map to TRBD2. This CDR3 contains 16 residues. The ends lost 4 bases at V and 1 base at J; junction bases unmatched: 9. Germline CDR1 SGHDT, CDR2 YYEEEE. This CDR3 is CASSTYRLAGTDTQYF. In DNA, the CDR3 is TGTGCCAGCAGCACTTATCGCCTAGCGGGCACAGATACGCAGTATTTT. Together with reference TRBV5-6 and TRBJ2-3, the CDR3 gives the full variable domain: DAGVTQSPTHLIKTRGQQVTLRCSPKSGHDTVSWYQQALGQGPQFIFQYYEEEERQRGNFPDRFSGHQFPNYSSELNVNALLLGDSALYLCASSTYRLAGTDTQYFGPGTRLTVL.

V is TRBV18 and J is TRBJ1-5; D is unclear. This CDR3 has 13 residues. The V gene lost 6 bases and the J gene lost 4 bases, with 10 bases spanning the gap. Germline V gene sequence: CDR1 KGHSH, CDR2 LQKENI. DNA of the CDR3: TGTGCCAGCTCCCGCGATTCTAATCAGCCCCAGCATTTT. As protein: CASSRDSNQPQHF.

V usage is TRBV2 and J usage is TRBJ1-6, with 7 bases identical to TRBD1. The CDR3 has 13 amino acids. V trimming: 10 bases; J trimming: 6 bases; junction bases outside the gene matches: 6. Germline values: CDR1 SNHLY, CDR2 FYNNEI. The CDR3 reads CAKTGSGNSPLHF. The CDR3 DNA reads as TGTGCCAAGACAGGGTCCGGTAATTCACCCCTCCACTTT.

The chain recombines TRBV28 with TRBJ2-2, with 9 bases that match TRBD1. This CDR3 contains 15 residues. V was clipped by 3 bases and J by 6 bases; unmatched bases: 5. Germline CDR1 reads MDHEN; CDR2 reads SYDVKM. DNA of the CDR3: TGTGCCAGCAGTTTTAGGACAGGGGCTTCCGGGGAGCTGTTTTTT. This codes for CASSFRTGASGELFF.

This clone has only one observation. The chain has TRBV5-6 and TRBJ2-5, with 7 bases lining up with TRBD1. Germline CDR1 and CDR2: SGHDT and YYEEEE. The CDR3 covers 16 residues. Trimming at V came to 1 base and at J to 4 bases, leaving 10 bases not matched to a gene. In DNA, the CDR3 is TGTGCCAGCAGCTTGTTCTTGGCAGGGGGTAGAGAGACCCAGTACTTC. It yields the protein CASSLFLAGGRETQYF.

The CDR3 protein is CASSYVGSNYGYTF. The CDR3 DNA is TGTGCCAGCAGTTACGTCGGATCTAACTATGGCTACACCTTC. The chain links TRBV6-5 to TRBJ1-2; D is unclear. Trimming left V 2 bases short and J 0 bases short, with 7 bases between. The CDR3 is 14 residues long. CDR1 is MNHEY, CDR2 SVGAGI, per germline.

The chain employs TRBV27 and TRBJ2-3; D is tentatively TRBD1 or TRBD2 (6 bases each). Trimming took 8 bases from V and 4 from J, leaving 22 bases between them. The germline V gene has CDR1 MNHEY and CDR2 SMNVEV (reference sequence). The length of the CDR3 is 16 residues. The CDR3 sequence is CASRRDPGAPSDTQYF. The DNA of the CDR3 is TGTGCCAGCCGACGGGATCCGGGGGCCCCGTCAGATACGCAGTATTTT.

This chain links TRBV15 with TRBJ2-6; a possible D gene is TRBD2 (5 bases). The CDR3 spans 14 residues. The germline V gene has CDR1 LNHNV and CDR2 YYDKDF (reference sequence). Trimming pared 7 bases from V and 2 bases from J, leaving 9 bases between. The chain's CDR3 is CATKTRAGANVLTF. CDR3 nucleotide sequence: TGTGCCACCAAAACTAGAGCTGGGGCCAACGTCCTGACTTTC.

J is TRBJ2-7 and V is TRBV5-4; the match to TRBD2 covers 7 bases. The V segment lost 4 bases and the J segment 5 bases; nucleotides outside the gene matches: 9. The CDR3 consists of 14 residues. Germline V gene sequence: CDR1 SGHNT, CDR2 YYREEE (reference sequence). Here the CDR3 reads CASSLAGERHEQYF. Here the CDR3 DNA reads TGTGCCAGCAGCCTCGCGGGGGAGCGCCACGAGCAGTACTTC.

This sequence joins TRBV4-2 and TRBJ1-5; 11 nucleotides match TRBD1. The CDR3 loop spans 15 amino acids. Germline assignment: CDR1 LGHNA and CDR2 YNFKEQ. V trimming: 3 bases; J trimming: 4 bases; junction bases outside the gene matches: 2. The CDR3 loop is CASSHGTGGNQPQHF. DNA of the CDR3: TGTGCCAGCAGCCACGGGACAGGGGGTAATCAGCCCCAGCATTTT.

The CDR3 DNA sequence: TGTGCCAGCAGTTACGGGGTTGCGAGCGAGCAGTACTTC. Protein: CASSYGVASEQYF. The chain employs TRBV11-3 and TRBJ2-7; tentatively, D is TRBD2 (5 bases). Trimming cost V 6 bases and J 6 bases, with 15 bases left between them. The CDR3 consists of 13 residues. Germline CDR1 and CDR2: SGHNT and YENEEA.

This clone was seen a few times. The chain couples TRBV7-8 to TRBJ2-5; TRBD2 matches at 7 bases. J lost 4 bases, V lost 4 bases, and 9 bases had no gene match. The V gene's germline CDR1 is SGHVS and CDR2 FQNEAQ. The CDR3 sequence is 15 residues long. The CDR3 reads CASSSLPGLIETQYF. DNA for the CDR3: TGTGCCAGCAGCTCACTCCCGGGACTAATAGAGACCCAGTACTTC.

The CDR3 is CASSDSQGGTGELFF. The CDR3 DNA reads TGTGCCAGCAGTGATTCCCAGGGTGGGACCGGGGAGCTGTTTTTT. The chain employs TRBV2 and TRBJ2-2, with a possible D match to TRBD1 (5 bases). This CDR3 has 15 amino acids. Deletions cut 3 bases from V and 5 bases from J, with 13 bases between. The germline CDR1 and CDR2 sequences are SNHLY and FYNNEI. The complete variable domain, with remaining parts taken from reference TRBV2 and TRBJ2-2, reads EPEVTQTPSHQVTQMGQEVILRCVPISNHLYFYWYRQILGQKVEFLVSFYNNEISEKSEIFDDQFSVERPDGSNFTLKIRSTKLEDSAMYFCASSDSQGGTGELFFGEGSRLTVL.

The rearrangement links TRBV18 to TRBJ1-1, with a tentative D call TRBD1 (6 bases). The CDR3 extends over 15 amino acids. Germline V lookup: CDR1 KGHSH, CDR2 LQKENI. V lost 0 bases and J lost 10, with 18 bases in between. The CDR3 region has the DNA TGTGCCAGCTCACCACCCGGGGCCAGGGGAGTTGTAGCTTTCTTT. Its translation: CASSPPGARGVVAFF. Full variable domain (missing parts from reference TRBV18 and TRBJ1-1): NAGVMQNPRHLVRRRGQEARLRCSPMKGHSHVYWYRQLPEEGLKFMVYLQKENIIDESGMPKERFSAEFPKEGPSILRIQQVVRGDSAAYFCASSPPGARGVVAFFGQGTRLTVV.

The V gene is TRBV27, the J gene TRBJ2-3; tentatively, D is TRBD2 (6 bases). Per germline, CDR1 MNHEY and CDR2 SMNVEV (reference sequence). CDR3 length: 12 amino acids. The germline V and J ends were trimmed by 3 bases and 7 bases, with 8 bases remaining between them. CDR3 in amino acids: CASSLGGYTQYF. As DNA, the CDR3 is TGTGCCAGCAGTTTGGGAGGCTATACGCAGTATTTT.